This TCR beta chain was captured in a study of blood T cell repertoires in COVID-19. The protocol was immunoSEQ multiplex PCR, while the TCRdb copy is restricted to in-frame clones and leaves out a portion. The data hold 100,000 to 150,000 clones, with roughly 88% observed a single time. The germline V gene has CDR1 KGHDR and CDR2 SFDVKD. The CDR3 runs to 13 residues. With 6 bases removed from V and 7 bases from J, the gap between germline ends came to 9 bases. The chain is built from TRBV24-1 and TRBJ1-6; D is unresolved. The clonotype comes from a man aged 50-59 years with acute or convalescent COVID-19. Sequencing was performed on peripheral blood. Here the CDR3 DNA reads TGTGCCACCAGTAGAGGGTCGAATTCACCCCTCCACTTT. It translates to CATSRGSNSPLHF.